This T cell receptor beta chain was sequenced in a study of regulatory T cells in long-lasting Graves disease. This clonotype appeared many times. What it recognizes is unknown. Study observations and caveats: Repertoires from persistent disease leaned toward TRBV28, TRBJ1-2 and TRBJ2-5.

Combining iRepertoire HTBI primers with Arm-PCR of CDR3 regions, the authors built TCR beta libraries. TCRdb reprocessed the multiplex PCR reads with MiXCR, giving one entry per CDR3 protein. The repertoire holds 250,000 to 300,000 distinct CDR3 sequences, about 17% seen once, with roughly 15% in the top ten. Trimming cost V 6 bases and J 0 bases, with 9 bases left between them. The CDR3 has 13 amino acids. The time point: newly diagnosed GD, antithyroid drugs for less than 3 months. RNA isolated from PBMCs was used to make the TCR library. Patients came from an endocrinology department in Xi'an, China. This sample was also put to use in a study of T cells in Graves' hyperthyroidism and ophthalmopathy. From that paper: Patients were excluded for uncontrolled infection, other autoimmune disease, pregnancy or lactation.

The TCR sequence derives from a woman aged 25 to 39 with Graves disease. The chain recombines TRBV12-3 or TRBV12-4 with TRBJ2-7, with D maybe TRBD1 (6 bases). Here the sequenced sample was peripheral blood mononuclear cells (PBMCs), taken at new diagnosis, from a patient treated with antithyroid drugs. The chain's CDR3 is CASRPGVSYEQYF. CDR3 nucleotides: TGTGCCAGCAGGCCAGGGGTCTCCTACGAGCAGTACTTC.